According to its frequency, the clone carrying this T cell receptor (beta chain) is medium-sized. Multiplex touch-down PCR amplified TRB using TRB-A and TRB-B pools in one tube. TCRdb reworked the multiplex PCR reads into one entry per CDR3 protein, no DNA. Its table records roughly 4,200 distinct CDR3 sequences. These data originate in a study of T cell clusters in autoimmune cytopenias. Some 39,000 genome equivalents of blood DNA were amplified for TRB. This CDR3 has 13 amino acids. Per germline, CDR1 SQVTM and CDR2 ANQGSEA. This same sample was also part of a study on T cell repertoires in aging, cancer and after chemotherapy. This second study notes: Age-matched healthy donors had significantly more diverse, less clonal blood TCR repertoires than untreated cancer patients.

Material: peripheral blood. The sequence derives from a human donor in good health. The chain couples TRBV29-1 to TRBJ2-7. This CDR3 is CSVGPSGIYEQYF.